What follows are 17 T cell receptor beta chains derived from one specimen sequenced in a study of cytomegalovirus exposure and HLA in healthy donors. The PCR contained 60 Vbeta and 13 Jbeta primers. TCRdb keeps only in-frame clones here, not all; method: immunoSEQ multiplex PCR. The sample records about 86,000 clones, about 77% being singletons. The sample consisted of PBMCs. The receptors here all came from a male donor in good health and CMV-seropositive.

The chain joins TRBV7-8 to TRBJ1-3; TRBD1 aligns across 9 bases. Trimming at V came to 3 bases and at J to 3 bases, leaving 3 bases not matched to a gene. In germline, CDR1 is SGHVS, CDR2 FQNEAQ. The CDR3 length is 15 residues. Written as DNA, the CDR3 is TGTGCCAGCAGCTTGGGACAGGGAGGTGGAAACACCATATATTTT. It encodes CASSLGQGGGNTIYF.

J is TRBJ2-7 and V is TRBV27, with 10 nucleotides matching TRBD1. This CDR3 has 16 amino acids. Looked up from germline, CDR1 is MNHEY and CDR2 is SMNVEV (reference sequence). The junction had 10 bases not matched to a gene; V was cut back by 5 bases and J by 3 bases. CDR3: CASSLQGQGVIYEQYF. As DNA, the CDR3 is TGTGCCAGCAGTCTCCAAGGACAGGGGGTCATCTACGAGCAGTACTTC.

This chain uses TRBV9 with TRBJ2-1; D is possibly TRBD2 (5 bases). The CDR3 spans 15 residues. V lost 0 bases and J 9 bases, leaving 16 bases between the germline ends. The germline CDR1 and CDR2 sequences are SGDLS and YYNGEE. The CDR3 DNA reads TGTGCCAGCAGCGTAGATCCGGGATCGGTCGGTGAGCAGTTCTTC. It specifies CASSVDPGSVGEQFF.

This clone has only a few counts. V is TRBV27 and J is TRBJ2-7; D call uncertain. V was clipped by 6 bases and J by 4 bases, with 13 bases between them. Germline assignment: CDR1 MNHEY and CDR2 SMNVEV (reference sequence). The CDR3 totals 13 residues. In DNA form, the CDR3 reads TGTGCCAGCAGCTCCAGGTCCCTGTACGAGCAGTACTTC. Protein: CASSSRSLYEQYF.

The chain uses TRBV7-3 and TRBJ2-2; no definite D call. Trimming removed 2 bases from V and 4 bases from J, with 8 bases in between. This CDR3 is 14 amino acids long. CDR1 is SGHTA, CDR2 FQGTGA, per germline. CDR3 protein: CASSLDISTGELFF. CDR3 bases: TGTGCCAGCAGCTTAGATATCAGCACCGGGGAGCTGTTTTTT.

The V and J genes are TRBV9 and TRBJ1-4; D uncertain. The CDR3 covers 13 residues. Germline V gene data show CDR1 as SGDLS and CDR2 as YYNGEE. V was pared by 0 bases and J by 10 bases, with 10 bases between. In nucleotides, the CDR3 is TGTGCCAGCAGCGTAGGGGCCGTGGGAAAACTGTTTTTT. This gives the protein CASSVGAVGKLFF. The whole variable domain, filled in from reference TRBV9 and TRBJ1-4, reads DSGVTQTPKHLITATGQRVTLRCSPRSGDLSVYWYQQSLDQGLQFLIQYYNGEERAKGNILERFSAQQFPDLHSELNLSSLELGDSALYFCASSVGAVGKLFFGSGTQLSVL.

V usage is TRBV28 and J usage is TRBJ2-6, with 9 nucleotides matching TRBD2. Unmatched junction bases numbered 10, after V lost 5 bases and J lost 2 bases. This CDR3 comprises 18 residues. In germline, CDR1 is MDHEN, CDR2 SYDVKM. CDR3 coding DNA: TGTGCCAGCAGTATTCACCAGCGGGAGGCCCCTGGGGCCAACGTCCTGACTTTC. Translated, it gives CASSIHQREAPGANVLTF.

The V gene is TRBV7-9, the J gene TRBJ1-2, with 10 bases lining up with TRBD1. Germline values: CDR1 SEHNR, CDR2 FQNEAQ (reference sequence). The CDR3 runs 16 residues. V lost 3 bases to trimming and J lost 4 bases; unmatched junction nucleotides: 8. As DNA, the CDR3 is TGTGCCAGCAGCTTCCTCCCCGGGACAGGGGCCTATGGCTACACCTTC. Amino acid sequence: CASSFLPGTGAYGYTF.

The chain has TRBV19 and TRBJ2-5; D is ambiguous. The CDR3 is made up of 14 amino acids. V was clipped by 4 bases and J by 5 bases, with 14 bases between them. Germline CDR1 LNHDA, CDR2 SQIVND (reference sequence). Here the CDR3 reads CASSTSGLRETQYF. The CDR3 DNA reads TGTGCCAGTAGTACCTCGGGTCTAAGGGAGACCCAGTACTTC.

This clone was observed a handful of times. J is TRBJ1-1 and V is TRBV6-6, with D perhaps TRBD1 (6 bases). V was clipped by 8 bases and J by 6 bases, with 19 bases between them. The CDR3 sequence is 14 residues long. Germline CDR1 reads MNHNY; CDR2 reads SVGAGI (reference sequence). As DNA, the CDR3 is TGTGCCAGCCCCTCGGGGAGAGGGGGGGCTGAAGCTTTCTTT. It yields the protein CASPSGRGGAEAFF.

The chain combines TRBV10-2 with TRBJ2-1, with 8 bases fitting TRBD2. The germline CDR1 and CDR2 sequences are WSHSY and SAAADI. There are 14 residues in the CDR3. V shed 7 bases, J shed 7 bases, and the junction held 9 bases outside the gene matches. CDR3 nucleotide sequence: TGCGCCAGCAAACCAGCGGGAGTTAAAAATGAGCAGTTCTTC. This encodes CASKPAGVKNEQFF.

The chain joins TRBV6-1 to TRBJ2-1, with 7 bases that match TRBD2. The CDR3 length is 14 residues. Germline CDR1 is MNHNS and CDR2 is SASEGT. The trim removed 7 bases at V and 3 bases at J, leaving 6 bases unmatched. CDR3 region: CASTIGRVYNEQFF. In nucleotides, the CDR3 is TGTGCCAGCACGATAGGGAGGGTCTACAATGAGCAGTTCTTC.

This clone was observed a few times. A read error may account for a junction end that differs from germline. The V call is TRBV10-3, the J call TRBJ1-2; D uncertain. CDR3 length: 17 amino acids. Germline V gives CDR1 ENHRY, CDR2 SYGVKD. CDR3 in DNA: TGTGTCATCAGTGAGTCAATTTTACCGCGGACTAACTATGGCTACACCTTC. Its translation is CVISESILPRTNYGYTF.

This clone showed up just a few times. The V call is TRBV4-2, the J call TRBJ2-7; 8 bases agree with TRBD2. Trimming took 0 bases from V and 3 from J; bases not matched to a gene: 19. The CDR3 totals 20 residues. Germline V lookup: CDR1 LGHNA, CDR2 YNFKEQ. The CDR3 is CASSQESGSSGLYVGYEQYF. In nucleotides, the CDR3 is TGTGCCAGCAGCCAAGAAAGTGGATCTAGCGGGCTTTACGTCGGCTACGAGCAGTACTTC.

A few counts support this clone. The rearrangement joins TRBV6-5 to TRBJ1-1; D is ambiguous. V was pared by 5 bases and J by 1 base, with 14 bases between. CDR1 MNHEY and CDR2 SVGAGI come from the germline V gene. CDR3 size: 15 residues. CDR3 coding DNA: TGTGCCAGCAGTCCCCCCGTGAGGAGGAACACTGAAGCTTTCTTT. It codes for CASSPPVRRNTEAFF.

This clone was seen a few times. The chain couples TRBV19 to TRBJ2-3; maybe TRBD2 (5 bases). The CDR3 runs 18 residues. Germline V gene lookup returns CDR1 LNHDA and CDR2 SQIVND (reference sequence). V dropped 4 bases and J dropped 3 bases, with 23 bases sitting between them. The DNA of the CDR3 is TGTGCCAGTAGTACCACTCTGGTGGGGAGAGTGGCAACAGATACGCAGTATTTT. Translated: CASSTTLVGRVATDTQYF.

The chain has TRBV2 and TRBJ2-5; 7 bases are a match to TRBD2. After removal of 6 bases from V and 0 bases from J, the junction contained 4 bases not matched to a gene. Per germline, CDR1 SNHLY and CDR2 FYNNEI. There are 14 residues in the CDR3. The CDR3 DNA reads as TGTGCCAGCAGCCGAGCGGGGTACCAAGAGACCCAGTACTTC. It encodes CASSRAGYQETQYF.